This is a list of T cell receptor beta chains from one sample in a study of technical replicates of blood from a few donors. TCRdb's copy holds only in-frame clones and misses some; the assay was immunoSEQ multiplex PCR. The sample contains about 68,000 clones, nearly 98% of which appear only once. The specimen was T cells isolated from PBMCs. All receptors derive from a human donor in good health. Each CDR3 is given with its conserved first and last residue. The order of the fields is clone size, D gene, J gene, CDR3 length, V gene, CDR3 protein, CDR3 DNA. A D gene is named only where the DNA matches it firmly. Part of the rows lack a size; the others show once, few, many or a class for expanded clones.

NA	NA	TRBJ2-7	11	TRBV5-1	CASSLQNEQYF	TGCGCCAGCAGCTTACAGAACGAGCAGTACTTC
NA	TRBD1	TRBJ2-7	16	TRBV18	CASSDRDRESSYEQYF	TGTGCCAGCTCTGATAGGGACAGGGAAAGTTCCTACGAGCAGTACTTC
NA	NA	TRBJ2-7	15	TRBV28	CASSLYLESSYEQYF	TGTGCCAGCAGTCTATACCTTGAGTCGTCCTACGAGCAGTACTTC
NA	NA	TRBJ1-2	15	TRBV4-1	CASSQAAGTGYGYTF	TGCGCCAGCAGCCAAGCCGCAGGAACCGGCTATGGCTACACCTTC
once	TRBD2	TRBJ2-1	11	TRBV30	CAWGNTSGQFF	TGTGCCTGGGGTAACACTAGCGGGCAGTTCTTC
NA	NA	TRBJ2-3	14	TRBV7-9	CASSLDVTADTQYF	TGTGCCAGCAGCTTAGACGTAACGGCAGATACGCAGTATTTT
NA	NA	TRBJ2-7	18	TRBV28	CASSPPISLARLTYEQYF	TGTGCCAGCAGTCCTCCTATCTCCTTAGCACGCCTTACCTACGAGCAGTACTTC
NA	NA	TRBJ2-3	16	TRBV4-1	CASSQVRLGSTDTQYF	TGCGCCAGCAGCCAAGTGAGACTCGGCAGCACAGATACGCAGTATTTT
NA	NA	TRBJ1-5	14	TRBV4-1	CASSQGQGNQPQHF	TGCGCCAGCAGCCAAGGGCAGGGCAATCAGCCCCAGCATTTT
NA	TRBD2	TRBJ2-5	15	TRBV2	CASRDILGLAGDQYF	TGTGCCAGCAGGGATATCCTAGGACTAGCGGGGGACCAGTACTTC
NA	NA	TRBJ2-2	14	TRBV6-5	CASQRGGNTGELFF	TGTGCCAGCCAAAGGGGGGGGAACACCGGGGAGCTGTTTTTT
once	TRBD1	TRBJ1-5	16	TRBV19	CASFPGGPNSNQPQHF	TGTGCCAGTTTTCCAGGGGGGCCGAATAGCAATCAGCCCCAGCATTTT
NA	NA	TRBJ2-1	11	TRBV4-1	CASSTTGQQFF	TGCGCCAGCAGCACCACAGGCCAGCAGTTCTTC
NA	NA	TRBJ1-1	13	TRBV29-1	CSVSRGGNTEAFF	TGCAGCGTTTCAAGGGGGGGGAACACTGAAGCTTTCTTT
NA	NA	TRBJ1-1	10	TRBV29-1	CSVAGAEAFF	TGCAGCGTTGCCGGGGCTGAAGCTTTCTTT
NA	NA	TRBJ1-1	14	TRBV6-5	CASSYEVPNTEAFF	TGTGCCAGCAGTTACGAGGTCCCGAACACTGAAGCTTTCTTT
NA	NA	TRBJ2-7	14	TRBV7-2	CASSLEGVGYEQYF	TGTGCCAGCAGCTTAGAAGGGGTAGGCTACGAGCAGTACTTC
NA	TRBD2	TRBJ2-1	15	TRBV4-1	CASSQDPRTSNEQFF	TGCGCCAGCAGCCAAGACCCCCGGACTAGCAATGAGCAGTTCTTC
NA	NA	TRBJ2-1	13	TRBV7-3	CASSPGLHNEQFF	TGTGCCAGCAGCCCGGGACTTCACAATGAGCAGTTCTTC
NA	NA	TRBJ2-7	14	TRBV28	CASSTQGPRYEQYF	TGTGCCAGCAGTACACAGGGTCCTCGGTACGAGCAGTACTTC
NA	TRBD2	TRBJ2-1	14	TRBV27	CASSLLARNNEQFF	TGTGCCAGCAGTCTACTAGCGCGAAACAATGAGCAGTTCTTC
NA	NA	TRBJ2-2	13	TRBV5-4	CASSWGLRGELFF	TGTGCCAGCAGCTGGGGCTTGAGGGGGGAGCTGTTTTTT
NA	NA	TRBJ1-1	17	TRBV16	CASSQVEAAGEDTEAFF	TGTGCCAGCAGCCAAGTGGAAGCCGCCGGGGAAGACACTGAAGCTTTCTTT
NA	TRBD1	TRBJ2-7	13	TRBV6-1	CASSRQGLYEQYF	TGTGCCAGCAGTCGACAGGGGTTGTACGAGCAGTACTTC